This entry features one T cell receptor (beta chain) sequence. Residents of 24 US areas, aged roughly 18 to 90 years, made up the participants. Resolution of symptoms, clearance, or two negative PCRs was present in recovered Cohort 3 donors. The CDR3 totals 15 residues. Unmatched junction bases numbered 8, after V lost 5 bases and J lost 6 bases. Germline V CDR1 and CDR2: LGHNA, YNFKEQ. This record comes from a study of blood T cell repertoires in COVID-19. Only in-frame clones appear in the TCRdb table, and some are missing; sequencing was by immunoSEQ multiplex PCR. Among fewer than 200,000 clones, 70% to 85% were seen once, and the ten largest hold 15% to 20%.

The receptor comes from a woman between 50 and 59 years old who had recovered from COVID-19. The chain links TRBV4-2 to TRBJ2-1, with 9 bases lining up with TRBD2. Sequencing input: PBMCs or T cells enriched from blood (not recorded which). Here the CDR3 DNA reads TGTGCCAGCAGCAGTAGCGGGAGTGGGGGCAATGAGCAGTTCTTC. This translates into CASSSSGSGGNEQFF.